These T cell receptor beta chains were read from a single sample in a study of blood T cell repertoires in COVID-19. Repertoires were generated with immunoSEQ multiplex PCR, while TCRdb's copy carries only in-frame clones and drops some. The profile shows around 200,000 clones, 86% of them singletons. Sequencing was carried out using PBMCs or T cells enriched from blood (not recorded which). Receptors originate from a woman aged 40-49 years with acute COVID-19. Each CDR3 is given with its conserved first and last residue. Not all rows give a size; the values are once, few, many and, for expanded clones, a class.

V gene	clone size	J gene	CDR3 protein
TRBV28	NA	TRBJ1-2	CASSRDDGYTF
TRBV5-1	NA	TRBJ1-1	CASSETRQGWGDTEAFF
TRBV6-4	NA	TRBJ1-2	CASSPRQGALYGYTF
TRBV7-2	NA	TRBJ2-1	CASSLAPWSAPYNEQFF
TRBV7-9	NA	TRBJ1-2	CASSSDRVIGYTF
TRBV15	NA	TRBJ1-5	CATSHRGTNQPQHF
TRBV3-1/TRBV3-2	NA	TRBJ1-4	CASSQDTLGGRGHEKLFF
TRBV19	NA	TRBJ2-2	CASRQRGVNTGELFF
TRBV19	NA	TRBJ1-1	CASSMGRVNTEAFF
TRBV5-6	NA	TRBJ1-2	CASSSDRTSYGYTF
TRBV7-4	once	TRBJ1-2	CASSSLHLGTRLGYTF